This is a list of T cell receptor beta chains from one sample in a study of T cells in Graves' hyperthyroidism and ophthalmopathy. One entry per CDR3 protein, called by TCRdb with MiXCR from the multiplex PCR reads. The sample carries 700,000 or so distinct CDR3 sequences, approximately 16% recorded once. Material for sequencing was blood. The receptors were gathered from a man aged 18 to 29 with Graves' hyperthyroidism. Each CDR3 is given without its conserved first and last residue.

>TRBV11-2|TRBJ2-5
ASSSARGADETQY
>TRBV7-9|TRBJ2-1
ASSVNPSENEQF
>TRBV11-2|TRBJ2-1
ASSLDLVRPL
>TRBV7-9|TRBJ2-7
ASSLPGREQY
>TRBV2|TRBJ2-4
ASSDRDRVIQY
>TRBV20-1|TRBJ2-5
SAPDRNQETQY
>TRBV2|TRBJ1-5
ASSRTDSNQPQH
>TRBV11-2|TRBJ2-1
ASSSPRGYPYNEQF
>TRBV19|TRBJ2-2
ASSMWQATGELF
>TRBV20-1|TRBJ2-1
SAGDGLSYNEQF
>TRBV30|TRBJ1-1
AWSRGAGTEAF
>TRBV7-8|TRBJ1-2
ASSSNPLVQGARYGYT
>TRBV2|TRBJ2-1
ASSDRSGSRYEQF
>TRBV9|TRBJ2-5
ASSVGQETQY
>TRBV2|TRBJ1-5
ASSESGEVGSAQH
>TRBV11-2|TRBJ2-5
ASSYSRAQETQY
>TRBV11-1|TRBJ2-6
ASSPQGQKALSGANVLT